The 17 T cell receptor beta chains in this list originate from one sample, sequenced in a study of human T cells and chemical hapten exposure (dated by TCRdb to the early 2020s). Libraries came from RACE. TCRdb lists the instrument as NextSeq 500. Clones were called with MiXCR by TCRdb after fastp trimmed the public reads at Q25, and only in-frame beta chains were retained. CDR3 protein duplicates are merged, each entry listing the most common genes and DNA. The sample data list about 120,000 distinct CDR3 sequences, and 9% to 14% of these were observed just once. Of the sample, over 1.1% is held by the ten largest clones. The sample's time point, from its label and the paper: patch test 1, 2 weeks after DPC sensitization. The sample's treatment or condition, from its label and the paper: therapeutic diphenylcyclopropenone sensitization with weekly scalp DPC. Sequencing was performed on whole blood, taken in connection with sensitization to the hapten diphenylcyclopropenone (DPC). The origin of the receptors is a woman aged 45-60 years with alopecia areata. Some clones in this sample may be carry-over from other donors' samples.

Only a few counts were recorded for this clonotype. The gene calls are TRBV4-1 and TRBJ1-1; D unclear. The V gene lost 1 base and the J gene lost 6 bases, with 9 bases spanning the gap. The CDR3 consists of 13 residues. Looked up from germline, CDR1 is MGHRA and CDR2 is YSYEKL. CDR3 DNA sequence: TGCGCCAGCAGCCAAGTCCAGGCGGCTGAAGCTTTCTTT. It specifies CASSQVQAAEAFF.

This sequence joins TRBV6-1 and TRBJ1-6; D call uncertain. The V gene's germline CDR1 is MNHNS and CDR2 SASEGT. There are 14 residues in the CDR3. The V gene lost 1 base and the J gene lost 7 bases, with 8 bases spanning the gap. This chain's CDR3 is CASSEDQQNSPLHF. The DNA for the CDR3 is TGTGCCAGCAGTGAAGACCAACAGAATTCACCCCTCCACTTT.

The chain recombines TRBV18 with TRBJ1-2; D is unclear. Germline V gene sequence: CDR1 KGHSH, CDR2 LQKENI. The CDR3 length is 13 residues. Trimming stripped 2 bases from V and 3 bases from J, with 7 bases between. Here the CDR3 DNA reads TGTGCCAGCTCACCATTGGAAGACTATGGCTACACCTTC. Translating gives CASSPLEDYGYTF. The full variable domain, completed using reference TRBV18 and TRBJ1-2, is NAGVMQNPRHLVRRRGQEARLRCSPMKGHSHVYWYRQLPEEGLKFMVYLQKENIIDESGMPKERFSAEFPKEGPSILRIQQVVRGDSAAYFCASSPLEDYGYTFGSGTRLTVV.

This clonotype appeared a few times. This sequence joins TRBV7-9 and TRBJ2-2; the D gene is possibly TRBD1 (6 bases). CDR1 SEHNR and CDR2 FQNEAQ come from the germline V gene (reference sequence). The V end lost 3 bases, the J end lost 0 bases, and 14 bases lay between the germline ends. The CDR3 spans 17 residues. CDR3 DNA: TGTGCCAGCAGCTTCCCTCCGACAGGTCCGAACACCGGGGAGCTGTTTTTT. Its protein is CASSFPPTGPNTGELFF.

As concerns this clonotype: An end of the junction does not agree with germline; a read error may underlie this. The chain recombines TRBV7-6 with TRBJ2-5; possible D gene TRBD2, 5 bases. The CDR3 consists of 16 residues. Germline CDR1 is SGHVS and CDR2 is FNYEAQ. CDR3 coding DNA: TGTGCCAGCAGCTTAGGGGCAGTAACCCTGGGAGAGACCCAGAACTTC. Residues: CASSLGAVTLGETQNF.

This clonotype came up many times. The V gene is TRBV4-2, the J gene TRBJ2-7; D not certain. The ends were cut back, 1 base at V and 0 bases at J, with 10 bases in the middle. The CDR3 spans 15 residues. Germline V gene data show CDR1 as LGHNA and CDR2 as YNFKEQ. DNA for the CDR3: TGTGCCAGCAGCCAAGGCAGCACGAGCTCCTACGAGCAGTACTTC. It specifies CASSQGSTSSYEQYF.

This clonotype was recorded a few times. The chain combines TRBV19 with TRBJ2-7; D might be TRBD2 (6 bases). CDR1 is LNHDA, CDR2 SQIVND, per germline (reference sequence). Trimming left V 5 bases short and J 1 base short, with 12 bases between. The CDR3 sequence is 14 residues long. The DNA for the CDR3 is TGTGCCAGTAGTCCGGCAGGAGGGTCCTACGAGCAGTACTTC. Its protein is CASSPAGGSYEQYF.

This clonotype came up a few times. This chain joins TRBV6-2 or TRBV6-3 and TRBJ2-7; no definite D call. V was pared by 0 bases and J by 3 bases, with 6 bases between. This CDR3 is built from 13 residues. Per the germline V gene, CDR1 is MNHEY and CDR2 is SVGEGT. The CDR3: CASSYSGLYEQYF. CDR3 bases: TGTGCCAGCAGTTACTCGGGTCTCTACGAGCAGTACTTC.

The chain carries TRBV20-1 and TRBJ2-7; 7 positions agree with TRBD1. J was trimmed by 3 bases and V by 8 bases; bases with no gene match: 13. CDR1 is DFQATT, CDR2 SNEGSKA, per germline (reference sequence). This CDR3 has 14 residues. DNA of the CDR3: TGCAGTACAGAGAAGACAGGGCCCCTCTACGAGCAGTACTTC. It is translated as CSTEKTGPLYEQYF.

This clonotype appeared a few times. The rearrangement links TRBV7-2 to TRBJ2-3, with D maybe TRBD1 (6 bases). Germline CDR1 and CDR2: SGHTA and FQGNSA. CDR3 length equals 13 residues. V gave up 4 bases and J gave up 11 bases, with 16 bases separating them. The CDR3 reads CASSSTQRTVQYF. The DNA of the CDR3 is TGTGCCAGCAGCTCGACCCAACGGACAGTGCAGTATTTT.

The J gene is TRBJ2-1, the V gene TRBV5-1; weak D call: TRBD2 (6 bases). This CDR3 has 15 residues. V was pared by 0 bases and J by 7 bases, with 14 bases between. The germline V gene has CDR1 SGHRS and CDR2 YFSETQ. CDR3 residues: CASSLESAGYNEQFF. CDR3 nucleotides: TGCGCCAGCAGCTTGGAGTCAGCGGGTTATAATGAGCAGTTCTTC.

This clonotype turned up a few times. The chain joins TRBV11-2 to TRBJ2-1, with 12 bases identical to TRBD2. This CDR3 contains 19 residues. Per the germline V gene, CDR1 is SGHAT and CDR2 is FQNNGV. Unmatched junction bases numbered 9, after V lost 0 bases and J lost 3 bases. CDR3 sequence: CASSLDGRLAGVGYNEQFF. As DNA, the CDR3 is TGTGCCAGCAGCTTAGATGGACGACTAGCGGGAGTCGGCTACAATGAGCAGTTCTTC.

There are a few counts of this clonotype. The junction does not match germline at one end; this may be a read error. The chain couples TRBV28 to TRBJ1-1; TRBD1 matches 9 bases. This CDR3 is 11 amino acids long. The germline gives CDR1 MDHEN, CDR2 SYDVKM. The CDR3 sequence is CASSSGTGRKF. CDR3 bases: TGTGCCAGCAGTTCCGGGACAGGGCGTAAGTTT.

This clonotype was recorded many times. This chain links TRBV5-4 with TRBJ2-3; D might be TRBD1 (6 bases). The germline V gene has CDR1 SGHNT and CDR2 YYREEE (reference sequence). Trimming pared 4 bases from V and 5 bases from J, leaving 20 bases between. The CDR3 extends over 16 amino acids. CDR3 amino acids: CASSRTGTTLGDTQYF. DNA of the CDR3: TGTGCCAGCAGCCGAACTGGGACAACGTTGGGAGATACGCAGTATTTT.

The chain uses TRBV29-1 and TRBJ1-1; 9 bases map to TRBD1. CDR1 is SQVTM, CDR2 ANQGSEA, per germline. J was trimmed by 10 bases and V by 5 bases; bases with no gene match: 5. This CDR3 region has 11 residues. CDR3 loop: CSVKGTGLAFF. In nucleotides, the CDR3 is TGCAGCGTTAAAGGGACAGGGCTAGCTTTCTTT.

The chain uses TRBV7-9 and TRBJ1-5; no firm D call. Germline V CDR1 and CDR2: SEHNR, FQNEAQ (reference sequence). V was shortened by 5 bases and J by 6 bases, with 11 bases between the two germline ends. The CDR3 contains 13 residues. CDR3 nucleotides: TGTGCCAGCAGCGATGAGAAGGGTCAGCCCCAGCATTTT. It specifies CASSDEKGQPQHF. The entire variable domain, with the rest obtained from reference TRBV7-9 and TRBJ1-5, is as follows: DTGVSQNPRHKITKRGQNVTFRCDPISEHNRLYWYRQTLGQGPEFLTYFQNEAQLEKSRLLSDRFSAERPKGSFSTLEIQRTEQGDSAMYLCASSDEKGQPQHFGDGTRLSIL.

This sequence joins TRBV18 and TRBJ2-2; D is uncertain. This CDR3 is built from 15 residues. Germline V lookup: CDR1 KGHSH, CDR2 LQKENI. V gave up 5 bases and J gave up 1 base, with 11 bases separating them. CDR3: CASSLPLLNTGELFF. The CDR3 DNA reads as TGTGCCAGCTCATTGCCACTCTTGAACACCGGGGAGCTGTTTTTT. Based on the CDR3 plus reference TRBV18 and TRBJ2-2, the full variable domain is NAGVMQNPRHLVRRRGQEARLRCSPMKGHSHVYWYRQLPEEGLKFMVYLQKENIIDESGMPKERFSAEFPKEGPSILRIQQVVRGDSAAYFCASSLPLLNTGELFFGEGSRLTVL.